This TCR beta chain is drawn from a study of cytomegalovirus exposure and HLA in healthy donors. PCR used 60 Vbeta primers and 13 Jbeta primers. Some clones are missing from TCRdb's copy, which holds only in-frame ones; the method was immunoSEQ multiplex PCR. The table shows tens of thousands of clones, with nearly 70% occurring only once. Concerning this clone: Its antigen is unknown.

Trimming took 3 bases from V and 0 from J, leaving 13 bases between them. Looked up from germline, CDR1 is KGHSH and CDR2 is LQKENI. The CDR3 consists of 16 residues. Study results and caveats: Researchers reported in a later analysis that a missense DCLRE1C variant was tied to TCR beta V- and J-gene trimming.

The sample comprised PBMCs. The chain carries TRBV18 and TRBJ2-3; D is perhaps TRBD1 (5 bases). The receptor comes from a woman aged 45-60 years in good health and CMV-seropositive. This chain's CDR3 is CASSPPQGPSTDTQYF. The CDR3 nucleotides read TGTGCCAGCTCACCGCCTCAGGGCCCCAGCACAGATACGCAGTATTTT.